This T cell receptor beta chain was obtained from a study of blood T cell repertoires in COVID-19. As for the study in general: Acute-phase and convalescent COVID-19 samples originated in the United States, Italy and Spain.

Measured with immunoSEQ multiplex PCR; TCRdb has only the in-frame clones, and not every one. The sample yields some 290,000 clones, roughly 87% seen once. In germline, CDR1 is MNHEY, CDR2 SVGAGI. CDR3 length equals 14 residues. With 8 bases clipped from V and 2 bases from J, the junction kept 9 bases outside the gene matches. This clone is a singleton in its sample. Other DNA sequences in the sample encode the same CDR3. Sequencing was performed on peripheral blood. This clonotype was sampled from a woman between 45 and 65 years old who had recovered from COVID-19. This rearrangement joins TRBV6-5 to TRBJ2-7, with 7 bases fitting TRBD2. DNA of the CDR3: TGTGCCAGCGGTAGGTCCGGGACTACCTACGAGCAGTACTTC. The encoded protein is CASGRSGTTYEQYF.